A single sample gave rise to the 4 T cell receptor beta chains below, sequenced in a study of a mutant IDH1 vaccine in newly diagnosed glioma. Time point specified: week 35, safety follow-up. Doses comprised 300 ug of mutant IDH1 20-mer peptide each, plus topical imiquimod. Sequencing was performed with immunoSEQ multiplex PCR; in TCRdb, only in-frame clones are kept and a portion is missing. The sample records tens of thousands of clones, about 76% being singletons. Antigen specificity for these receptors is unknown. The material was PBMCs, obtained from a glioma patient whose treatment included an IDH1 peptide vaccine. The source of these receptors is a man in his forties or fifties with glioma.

As DNA, the CDR3 is TGTGCCAGTAGTAATGACCCGGGAAGAAACACCATATATTTT. Translated, it gives CASSNDPGRNTIYF. This chain links TRBV19 with TRBJ1-3, with no clear D. Per the germline V gene, CDR1 is LNHDA and CDR2 is SQIVND (reference sequence). The CDR3 extends over 14 amino acids. V was clipped by 4 bases and J by 5 bases, with 12 bases between them.

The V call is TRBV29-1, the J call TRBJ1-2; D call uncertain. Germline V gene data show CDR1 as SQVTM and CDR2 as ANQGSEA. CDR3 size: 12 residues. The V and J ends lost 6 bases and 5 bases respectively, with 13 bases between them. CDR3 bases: TGCAGCGTGGATACAGAAACTTATGGCTACACCTTC. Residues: CSVDTETYGYTF. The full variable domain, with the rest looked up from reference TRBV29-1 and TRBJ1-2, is SAVISQKPSRDICQRGTSLTIQCQVDSQVTMMFWYRQQPGQSLTLIATANQGSEATYESGFVIDKFPISRPNLTFSTLTVSNMSPEDSSIYLCSVDTETYGYTFGSGTRLTVV.

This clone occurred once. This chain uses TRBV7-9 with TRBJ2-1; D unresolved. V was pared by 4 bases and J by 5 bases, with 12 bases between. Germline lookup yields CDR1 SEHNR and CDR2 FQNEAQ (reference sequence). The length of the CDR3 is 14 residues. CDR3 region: CASSSQAGNNEQFF. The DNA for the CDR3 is TGTGCCAGCAGCTCCCAGGCCGGAAACAATGAGCAGTTCTTC.

The CDR3 coding sequence is TGTGCCAGCAGTTACGCAGAGGGATCCGAGCAGTACTTC. It yields the protein CASSYAEGSEQYF. The chain uses TRBV6-6 and TRBJ2-7, with D tentatively TRBD2 (5 bases). Germline lookup yields CDR1 MNHNY and CDR2 SVGAGI (reference sequence). With 2 bases removed from V and 6 bases from J, the gap between germline ends came to 11 bases. This CDR3 has 13 residues.